The source of this T cell receptor (beta chain) is a study of blood T cell repertoires in COVID-19. Sequencing used immunoSEQ multiplex PCR; TCRdb keeps in-frame clones, though not all of them. The top ten clones hold more than 4% of a sample with roughly 270,000 clones, roughly 85% of them seen once. V dropped 8 bases and J dropped 5 bases, with 12 bases sitting between them. The germline gives CDR1 SEHNR, CDR2 FQNEAQ (reference sequence). The length of the CDR3 is 13 residues. Sequencing was performed on PBMCs or T cells enriched from blood (not recorded which). This TCR was recovered from a man aged 40-49 years who had been exposed to COVID-19. This sequence joins TRBV7-9 and TRBJ2-2; possible D gene TRBD1, 7 bases. As DNA, the CDR3 is TGTGCCAGCGCATCAGGGGGGACCGGGGAGCTGTTTTTT. Translated, it gives CASASGGTGELFF. The variable domain in full, with the rest retrieved from reference TRBV7-9 and TRBJ2-2, is DTGVSQNPRHKITKRGQNVTFRCDPISEHNRLYWYRQTLGQGPEFLTYFQNEAQLEKSRLLSDRFSAERPKGSFSTLEIQRTEQGDSAMYLCASASGGTGELFFGEGSRLTVL.